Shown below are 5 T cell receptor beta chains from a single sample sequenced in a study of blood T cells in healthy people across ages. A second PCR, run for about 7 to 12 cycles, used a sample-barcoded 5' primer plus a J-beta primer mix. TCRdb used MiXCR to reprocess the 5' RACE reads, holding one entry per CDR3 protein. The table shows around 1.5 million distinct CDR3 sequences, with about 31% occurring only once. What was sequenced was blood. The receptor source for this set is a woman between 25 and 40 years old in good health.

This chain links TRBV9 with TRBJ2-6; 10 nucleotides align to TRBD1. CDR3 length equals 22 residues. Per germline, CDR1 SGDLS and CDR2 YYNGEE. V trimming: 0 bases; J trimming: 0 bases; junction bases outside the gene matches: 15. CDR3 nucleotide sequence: TGTGCCAGCAGCGTAGCAGTTGGGGACAGGGGCAGACAGCACTCTGGGGCCAACGTCCTGACTTTC. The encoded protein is CASSVAVGDRGRQHSGANVLTF.

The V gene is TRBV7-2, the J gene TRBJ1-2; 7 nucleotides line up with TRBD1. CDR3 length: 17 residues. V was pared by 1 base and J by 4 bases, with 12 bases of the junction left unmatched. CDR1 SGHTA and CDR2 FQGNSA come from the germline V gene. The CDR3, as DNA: TGTGCCAGCAGCTTAGGGGGACAGAGCGATATTATCTATGGCTACACCTTC. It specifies CASSLGGQSDIIYGYTF.

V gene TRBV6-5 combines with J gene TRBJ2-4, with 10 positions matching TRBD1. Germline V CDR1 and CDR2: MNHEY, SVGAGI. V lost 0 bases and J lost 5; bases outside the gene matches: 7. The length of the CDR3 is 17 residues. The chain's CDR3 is CASSYSIDRGPQNIQYF. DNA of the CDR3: TGTGCCAGCAGTTACTCAATTGACAGGGGGCCCCAAAACATTCAGTACTTC.

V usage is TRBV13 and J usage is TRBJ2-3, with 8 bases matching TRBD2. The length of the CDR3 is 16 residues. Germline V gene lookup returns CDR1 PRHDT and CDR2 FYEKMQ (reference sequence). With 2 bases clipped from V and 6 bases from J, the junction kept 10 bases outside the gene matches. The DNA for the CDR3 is TGTGCCAGCAGCTTAAATGCGGCGGGAGGAGGGGATACGCAGTATTTT. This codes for CASSLNAAGGGDTQYF. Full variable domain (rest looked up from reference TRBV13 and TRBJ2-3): AAGVIQSPRHLIKEKRETATLKCYPIPRHDTVYWYQQGPGQDPQFLISFYEKMQSDKGSIPDRFSAQQFSDYHSELNMSSLELGDSALYFCASSLNAAGGGDTQYFGPGTRLTVL.

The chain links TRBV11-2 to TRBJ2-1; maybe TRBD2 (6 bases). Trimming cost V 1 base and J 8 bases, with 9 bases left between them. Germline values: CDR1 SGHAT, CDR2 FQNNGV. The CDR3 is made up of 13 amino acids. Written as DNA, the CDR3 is TGTGCCAGCAGCTTAGGGACTATCCATGAGCAGTTCTTC. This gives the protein CASSLGTIHEQFF.